This entry is about one T cell receptor beta chain. Its antigen remains unknown. Germline CDR1 reads SGDLS; CDR2 reads YYNGEE. The V segment lost 7 bases and the J segment 4 bases; nucleotides outside the gene matches: 11. The length of the CDR3 is 16 residues. This entry belongs to a study of Graves' ophthalmopathy and Graves' hyperthyroidism. Findings of the study overall: Classification of ophthalmopathy versus stable hyperthyroidism by a 13-signature model yielded about 90% sensitivity and roughly 80% specificity.

Using RNA transcripts, the TCR beta CDR3 regions were amplified. First-round RT-PCR used HTBI primers; second-round multiplex PCR followed. A single record per CDR3 protein comes from TCRdb applying MiXCR to the multiplex PCR reads. This table has about 1.2 million distinct CDR3 sequences, roughly two fifths appearing once. Other autoimmune diseases, uncontrolled infections, pregnancy or lactation ruled patients out of participation. This TCR came from an adult man with Graves' hyperthyroidism. The V gene is TRBV9, the J gene TRBJ2-6; 7 nucleotides match TRBD2. The sequencing input was peripheral blood or thyroid tissue (not recorded which). CDR3 nucleotide sequence: TGTGCCAGCCTAGCGGCGGGTGGCACCGGGGCCAACGTCCTGACTTTC. Its translation: CASLAAGGTGANVLTF.